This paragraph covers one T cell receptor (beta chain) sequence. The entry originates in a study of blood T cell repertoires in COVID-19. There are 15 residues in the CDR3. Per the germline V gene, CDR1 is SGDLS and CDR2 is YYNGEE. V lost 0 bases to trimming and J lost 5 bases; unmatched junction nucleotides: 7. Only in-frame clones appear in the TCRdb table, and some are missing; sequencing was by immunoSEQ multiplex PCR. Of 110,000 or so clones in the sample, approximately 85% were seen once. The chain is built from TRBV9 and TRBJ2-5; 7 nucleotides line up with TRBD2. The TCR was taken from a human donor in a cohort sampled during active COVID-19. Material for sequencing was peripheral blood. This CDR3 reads CASSVASGKGETQYF. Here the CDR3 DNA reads TGTGCCAGCAGCGTAGCTAGCGGTAAGGGGGAGACCCAGTACTTC.